A selection of T cell receptor beta chains follows, all from one sample in a study of response to subunit inactivated influenza vaccine. TCRdb recomputed calls from the RT-PCR reads with MiXCR, one row per CDR3 protein. Seen here are 250,000 to 350,000 distinct CDR3 sequences, roughly 22% observed once, and the top ten hold about 9.4%. The input for sequencing was PBMCs from blood, taken roughly 20 months after vaccination. These receptors were taken from a man in his fifties or sixties who received an inactivated influenza vaccine. Each CDR3 is given with its conserved first and last residue. D genes are given only for firm matches. Some rows mark clone size as missing; the rest say once, few, many or name a class of expanded clone.

cdr3_nt	cdr3_aa	clone_size	d_call	v_call	j_call
TGTGCCAGCAGCCAAGGGACTAGGCTTTTGATTCAGTACGAGCAGTACTTC	CASSQGTRLLIQYEQYF	.	TRBD2	TRBV3-1	TRBJ2-7
TGTGCCAGCAGCTTTTCCGGGGTCTCCTACAATGAGCAGTTCTTC	CASSFSGVSYNEQFF	few	.	TRBV7-8	TRBJ2-1
TGTGCCAGCACCCCCGAGGCAGGGAGCTATGGCTACACCTTC	CASTPEAGSYGYTF	few	.	TRBV6-4	TRBJ1-2
TGTGCCAGCAGTTACTATCCCCCCGGACAGGATGGCTACACCTTC	CASSYYPPGQDGYTF	.	TRBD1	TRBV6-5	TRBJ1-2
TGTGCCAGCCGGCGGGAGGTAGATACGCAGTATTTT	CASRREVDTQYF	.	TRBD2	TRBV6-2/TRBV6-3	TRBJ2-3
TGTGCCAGCAGCTATTTTTTGGTCAGGGGGAACACTGAAGCTTTCTTT	CASSYFLVRGNTEAFF	.	.	TRBV7-2	TRBJ1-1
TGTGCCAGCAGCTTAAAAGCGGGGGCGGGTACCGGGGAGCTGTTTTTT	CASSLKAGAGTGELFF	.	TRBD2	TRBV7-2	TRBJ2-2
TGTGCCAGCAGTCTCCGACTTGCGAACACCGGGGAGCTGTTTTTT	CASSLRLANTGELFF	.	.	TRBV12-3/TRBV12-4	TRBJ2-2
TGCAGTGCTAGAGATTTACGAGCAAACACTGAAGCTTTCTTT	CSARDLRANTEAFF	few	.	TRBV20-1	TRBJ1-1
TGTGCCAGCACCGAACAGGGAAGACAGCCCCAGCATTTT	CASTEQGRQPQHF	few	.	TRBV19	TRBJ1-5
TGTGCCAGCAGCCCCTTTATGAACACTGAAGCTTTCTTT	CASSPFMNTEAFF	many	.	TRBV3-1	TRBJ1-1
TGCAGTGCTACCCGGGGGGGTAATCAGCCCCAGCATTTT	CSATRGGNQPQHF	medium-sized	.	TRBV20-1	TRBJ1-5
TGTGCCAGCAGTTCCCCGCAAATGGGGCAGTTCTTC	CASSSPQMGQFF	few	.	TRBV12-3/TRBV12-4	TRBJ2-1
TGCGCCAGCAGCTCCGGGAGGGCGGACACTGAAGCTTTCTTT	CASSSGRADTEAFF	few	.	TRBV5-1	TRBJ1-1
TGTGCCAGCCGACAGGGACACTCCTACGAGCAGTACTTC	CASRQGHSYEQYF	.	TRBD1	TRBV6-1	TRBJ2-7
TGTGCCAGCAATCAGGGGGCCACAGATACGCAGTATTTT	CASNQGATDTQYF	.	TRBD1	TRBV2	TRBJ2-3